This is a list of T cell receptor beta chains from one sample in a study of T cells in Graves' hyperthyroidism and ophthalmopathy. Each CDR3 protein is one row after TCRdb ran MiXCR on the multiplex PCR reads. This sample carries under 400,000 distinct CDR3 sequences, around 17% of them seen once, and the ten largest clones take around a third. What was sequenced was blood. Receptors were obtained from a man aged 25-45 years with Graves' hyperthyroidism. CDR3s include the opening cysteine and the closing phenylalanine or tryptophan. Each record gives: clone size, CDR3 length, D gene, J gene, V gene, CDR3 DNA, CDR3 protein. D genes are given only for firm matches. Size is omitted from some rows. Given values are once, few, many or a class for expanded clones.

clone_size: many
cdr3_length: 17
d_call: TRBD2
j_call: TRBJ2-5
v_call: TRBV11-3
cdr3_nt: TGTGCCAGCAGCTCCGGGAACCCGGGAGGGAAACAAGAGACCCAGTACTTC
cdr3_aa: CASSSGNPGGKQETQYF

clone_size: many
cdr3_length: 14
d_call: -
j_call: TRBJ2-3
v_call: TRBV5-1
cdr3_nt: TGCGCCAGCAGCTCGAGCGGCATCACAGATACGCAGTATTTT
cdr3_aa: CASSSSGITDTQYF

clone_size: few
cdr3_length: 15
d_call: -
j_call: TRBJ1-6
v_call: TRBV24-1
cdr3_nt: TGTGCCACCAGTGATGGCAGAGCATATAATTCACCCCTCCACTTT
cdr3_aa: CATSDGRAYNSPLHF

clone_size: -
cdr3_length: 18
d_call: TRBD2
j_call: TRBJ2-1
v_call: TRBV13
cdr3_nt: TGTGCCAGCAGCGCGACAATCCCGACTAGCGGGAGGGTTGGTGAGCAGTTCTTC
cdr3_aa: CASSATIPTSGRVGEQFF

clone_size: many
cdr3_length: 14
d_call: -
j_call: TRBJ1-1
v_call: TRBV15
cdr3_nt: TGTGCCACCAGCAGAAGCCCGGCGAGCACTGAAGCTTTCTTT
cdr3_aa: CATSRSPASTEAFF

clone_size: many
cdr3_length: 13
d_call: -
j_call: TRBJ2-3
v_call: TRBV11-2
cdr3_nt: TGTGCCAGCAGCCGGGCCAGTGCAGATACGCAGTATTTT
cdr3_aa: CASSRASADTQYF

clone_size: -
cdr3_length: 12
d_call: TRBD1
j_call: TRBJ2-3
v_call: TRBV20-1
cdr3_nt: TGCAGTCCCCAGGGGGTCACGGATACGCAGTATTTT
cdr3_aa: CSPQGVTDTQYF

clone_size: few
cdr3_length: 15
d_call: -
j_call: TRBJ2-6
v_call: TRBV6-2/TRBV6-3
cdr3_nt: TGTGCCAGCAACCCCGGAGGCTCTGGGGCCAACGTCCTGACTTTC
cdr3_aa: CASNPGGSGANVLTF

clone_size: -
cdr3_length: 13
d_call: -
j_call: TRBJ1-5
v_call: TRBV29-1
cdr3_nt: -
cdr3_aa: CSVAYGSNQPQRF

clone_size: many
cdr3_length: 12
d_call: -
j_call: TRBJ2-7
v_call: TRBV12-3/TRBV12-4
cdr3_nt: TGTGCCAGCAGTTTTAGCCAATACGAGCAGTACTTC
cdr3_aa: CASSFSQYEQYF

clone_size: many
cdr3_length: 14
d_call: -
j_call: TRBJ2-1
v_call: TRBV5-8
cdr3_nt: TGTGCCAGCAGTGACAGGACAGCCTACAATGAGCAGTTCTTC
cdr3_aa: CASSDRTAYNEQFF

clone_size: -
cdr3_length: 13
d_call: -
j_call: TRBJ2-1
v_call: TRBV30
cdr3_nt: TGTGCCTGGATCCGTACGGGGGACAATGAGCAGTTCTTC
cdr3_aa: CAWIRTGDNEQFF

clone_size: -
cdr3_length: 13
d_call: -
j_call: TRBJ1-6
v_call: TRBV19
cdr3_nt: TGTGCCAGTACCCCCGTCCCAGGGGCCCCCCTCCACTTT
cdr3_aa: CASTPVPGAPLHF

clone_size: -
cdr3_length: 16
d_call: -
j_call: TRBJ1-3
v_call: TRBV5-1
cdr3_nt: TGCGCCAGCAGCCGGGAGGTTCGTGGGTCTGGAAACACCATATATTTT
cdr3_aa: CASSREVRGSGNTIYF

clone_size: few
cdr3_length: 14
d_call: TRBD2
j_call: TRBJ2-5
v_call: TRBV2
cdr3_nt: TGTGCCAGCCGGCGGGAGTCGTTTGTGGAGACCCAGTACTTC
cdr3_aa: CASRRESFVETQYF

clone_size: many
cdr3_length: 19
d_call: -
j_call: TRBJ1-5
v_call: TRBV7-8
cdr3_nt: TGTGCCAGCAGTCAAATTGGGAGACAGTATGGGTATAGCAATCAGCCCCAGCATTTT
cdr3_aa: CASSQIGRQYGYSNQPQHF

clone_size: many
cdr3_length: 13
d_call: -
j_call: TRBJ1-5
v_call: TRBV11-2
cdr3_nt: TGTGCCAGCAGCACCCAGGGTGTTCAGCCCCAGCATTTT
cdr3_aa: CASSTQGVQPQHF

clone_size: many
cdr3_length: 13
d_call: -
j_call: TRBJ1-1
v_call: TRBV30
cdr3_nt: TGTGCCTGGAGTGTGGGGGACAACACTGAAGCTTTCTTT
cdr3_aa: CAWSVGDNTEAFF

clone_size: many
cdr3_length: 15
d_call: -
j_call: TRBJ2-3
v_call: TRBV4-1
cdr3_nt: TGCGCCAGCAGCCAAGAGGGGCTCAGTCTTGATACGCAGTATTTT
cdr3_aa: CASSQEGLSLDTQYF

clone_size: few
cdr3_length: 12
d_call: -
j_call: TRBJ2-2
v_call: TRBV30
cdr3_nt: TGTGCCTGGAGTCCTAACACCGGGGAGCTGTTTTTT
cdr3_aa: CAWSPNTGELFF

clone_size: -
cdr3_length: 16
d_call: -
j_call: TRBJ2-2
v_call: TRBV12-3/TRBV12-4
cdr3_nt: TGTGCCAGCAGTCTCCCGGGACATTCGAACACCGGGGAGCTGTTTTTT
cdr3_aa: CASSLPGHSNTGELFF

clone_size: -
cdr3_length: 14
d_call: -
j_call: TRBJ2-5
v_call: TRBV5-1
cdr3_nt: TGCGCCAGCAGCTTGGCCAGGGGAGGGGAGACCCAGTACTTC
cdr3_aa: CASSLARGGETQYF

clone_size: many
cdr3_length: 12
d_call: -
j_call: TRBJ2-1
v_call: TRBV7-8
cdr3_nt: TGTGCCAGCAGCGCTCGCGGTACTGAGCAGTTCTTC
cdr3_aa: CASSARGTEQFF

clone_size: few
cdr3_length: 15
d_call: TRBD2
j_call: TRBJ2-3
v_call: TRBV20-1
cdr3_nt: TGCAGTGCTAGAGACAGTAGCGGGAGCACAGATACGCAGTATTTT
cdr3_aa: CSARDSSGSTDTQYF

clone_size: many
cdr3_length: 15
d_call: TRBD2
j_call: TRBJ2-3
v_call: TRBV30
cdr3_nt: TGTGCCTGGAGTGTGAGTCTAGCGGGATCAGATACGCAGTATTTT
cdr3_aa: CAWSVSLAGSDTQYF

clone_size: -
cdr3_length: 14
d_call: -
j_call: TRBJ2-7
v_call: TRBV27
cdr3_nt: TGTGCCATCCGTAATGCTGGAGGCAGCTACGAGCAGTACTTC
cdr3_aa: CAIRNAGGSYEQYF

clone_size: few
cdr3_length: 16
d_call: -
j_call: TRBJ2-7
v_call: TRBV5-1
cdr3_nt: TGCGCCAGCAGCCCCACCGGGACCGCACTGATGTACGAGCAGTACTTC
cdr3_aa: CASSPTGTALMYEQYF